This record concerns one T cell receptor beta chain sequence. The target antigen is unknown. This record comes from a study of Tregs in tolerant kidney transplant recipients. Overall study findings and caveats: Validation in larger populations is needed because few patients were studied.

This CDR3 has 14 amino acids. Trimming removed 5 bases at V and 4 bases at J, with 12 bases between. In germline, CDR1 is SGHNT, CDR2 YYREEE (reference sequence). Unstimulated Tregs (CD4+CD25+CD127-) and CD4+CD25- non-Tregs were sorted from PBMCs. Sequencing was performed with immunoSEQ multiplex PCR; in TCRdb, only in-frame clones are kept and a portion is missing. This table has about 68,000 clones, roughly 84% appearing once. The clonotype originates from a human donor in good health. Input material: CD4+ T cells from blood. This chain connects TRBV5-4 to TRBJ1-4; D may be TRBD1 (6 bases). The CDR3 DNA reads TGTGCCAGCAGTACCCAGGGGCGTAATGAAAAACTGTTTTTT. The encoded protein is CASSTQGRNEKLFF.